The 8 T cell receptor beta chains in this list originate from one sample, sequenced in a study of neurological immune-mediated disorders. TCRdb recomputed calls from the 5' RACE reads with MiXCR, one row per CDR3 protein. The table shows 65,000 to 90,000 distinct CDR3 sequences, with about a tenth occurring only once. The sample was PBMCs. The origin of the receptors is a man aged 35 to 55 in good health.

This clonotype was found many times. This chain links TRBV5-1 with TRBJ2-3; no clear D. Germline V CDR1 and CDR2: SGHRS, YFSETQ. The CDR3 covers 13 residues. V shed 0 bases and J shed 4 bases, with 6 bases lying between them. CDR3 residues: CASSLVQSDTQYF. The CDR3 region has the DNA TGCGCCAGCAGCTTGGTTCAGTCAGATACGCAGTATTTT.

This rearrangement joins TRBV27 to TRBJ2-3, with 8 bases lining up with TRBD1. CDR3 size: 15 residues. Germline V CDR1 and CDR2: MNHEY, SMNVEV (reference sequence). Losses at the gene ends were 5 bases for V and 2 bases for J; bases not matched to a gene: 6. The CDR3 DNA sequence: TGTGCCAGCAGTGCCCGGGACAGGCTCACAGATACGCAGTATTTT. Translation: CASSARDRLTDTQYF.

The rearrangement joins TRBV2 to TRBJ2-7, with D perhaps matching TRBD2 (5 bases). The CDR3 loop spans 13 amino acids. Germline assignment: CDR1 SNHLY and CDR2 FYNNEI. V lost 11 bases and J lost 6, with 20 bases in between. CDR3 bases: TGTGCCTTCGCAAGTGGTTTAGAGGGCGAGCAGTACTTC. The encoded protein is CAFASGLEGEQYF.

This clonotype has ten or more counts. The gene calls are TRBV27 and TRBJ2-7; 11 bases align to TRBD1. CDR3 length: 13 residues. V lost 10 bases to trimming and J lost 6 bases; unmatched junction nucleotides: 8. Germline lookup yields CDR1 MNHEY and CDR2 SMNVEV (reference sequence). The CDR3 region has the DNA TGTGCCACCAAGGGGACAGGGGGATTCGAGCAGTACTTC. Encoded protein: CATKGTGGFEQYF.

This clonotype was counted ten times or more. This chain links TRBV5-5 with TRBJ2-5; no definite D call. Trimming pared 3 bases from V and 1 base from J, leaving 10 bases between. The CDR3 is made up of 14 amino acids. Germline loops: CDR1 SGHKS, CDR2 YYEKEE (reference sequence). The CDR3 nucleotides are TGTGCCAGCAGCTATGACGGACCCCAAGAGACCCAGTACTTC. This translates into CASSYDGPQETQYF.

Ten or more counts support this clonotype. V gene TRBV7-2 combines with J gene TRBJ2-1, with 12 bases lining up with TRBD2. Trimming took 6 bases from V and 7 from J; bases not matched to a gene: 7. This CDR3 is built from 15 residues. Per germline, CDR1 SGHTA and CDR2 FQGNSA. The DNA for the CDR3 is TGTGCCAGCAGAGAAAGACTAGCGGGGGCTAATGAGCAGTTCTTC. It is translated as CASRERLAGANEQFF. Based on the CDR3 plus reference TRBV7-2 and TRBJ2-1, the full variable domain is GAGVSQSPSNKVTEKGKDVELRCDPISGHTALYWYRQSLGQGLEFLIYFQGNSAPDKSGLPSDRFSAERTGGSVSTLTIQRTQQEDSAVYLCASRERLAGANEQFFGPGTRLTVL.

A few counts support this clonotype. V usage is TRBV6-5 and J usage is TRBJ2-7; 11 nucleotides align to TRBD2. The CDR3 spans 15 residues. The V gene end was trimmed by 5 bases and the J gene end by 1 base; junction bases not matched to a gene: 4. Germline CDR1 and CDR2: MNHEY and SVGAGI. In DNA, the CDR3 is TGTGCCAGCAGTCCAGGACTAGCGGGTTCCTACGAGCAGTACTTC. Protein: CASSPGLAGSYEQYF.

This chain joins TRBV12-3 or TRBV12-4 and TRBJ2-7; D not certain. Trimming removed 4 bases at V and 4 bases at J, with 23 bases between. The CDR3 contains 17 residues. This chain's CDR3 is CASSSFPDSHGDYEQYF. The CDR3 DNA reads TGTGCCAGCAGTTCCTTCCCTGACTCTCACGGTGATTACGAGCAGTACTTC.